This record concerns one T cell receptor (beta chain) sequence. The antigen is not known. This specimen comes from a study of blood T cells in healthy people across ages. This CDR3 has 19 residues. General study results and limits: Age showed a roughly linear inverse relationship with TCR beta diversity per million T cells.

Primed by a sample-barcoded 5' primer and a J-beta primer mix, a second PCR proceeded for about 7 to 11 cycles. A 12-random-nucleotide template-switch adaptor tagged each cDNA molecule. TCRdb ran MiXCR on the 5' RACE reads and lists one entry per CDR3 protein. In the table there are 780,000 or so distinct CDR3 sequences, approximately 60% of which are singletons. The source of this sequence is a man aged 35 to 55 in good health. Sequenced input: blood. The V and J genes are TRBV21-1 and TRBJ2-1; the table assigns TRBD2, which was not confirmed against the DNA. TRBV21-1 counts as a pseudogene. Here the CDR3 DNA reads TGTGCCAGCAGCAAGGTGGACTTAGCCCCACGGGGGGACTACAATGAGCAGTTCTTC. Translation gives CASSKVDLAPRGDYNEQFF.